This TCR beta chain was obtained from a study of shared clonotypes between healthy human individuals. Study details: Per-donor plates numbered three CD4 naive, three CD4 memory, two CD8 naive and one CD8 memory.

V dropped 6 bases and J dropped 3 bases, with 8 bases sitting between them. The CDR3 runs 12 residues. The germline V gene encodes CDR1 ENHRY and CDR2 SYGVKD. Whole-study results and caveats: The sampled material consisted only of blood, and tissue repertoires are likely to differ. Clonotype sharing levels among donors were expected to vary with sequencing depth. Among the subsets, naive ones generally showed larger estimated richness than memory ones.

Only in-frame clones appear in the TCRdb table, and some are missing; sequencing was by immunoSEQ multiplex PCR. The data show approximately 2.1 million clones, roughly 93% seen once. As for this clone: Antigen specificity is unknown.

Sequencing used naive CD4+ T cells from PBMCs. The subset was: CD45RA+ positively selected. The clonotype was recovered from a young man in good health. Some clones in this sample may be carry-over from other donors' samples. The chain recombines TRBV10-3 with TRBJ2-5; either TRBD1 or TRBD2 may fit D (5 bases each). CDR3 amino acids: CAIRGVEETQYF. In DNA, the CDR3 is TGTGCCATCAGGGGGGTAGAAGAGACCCAGTACTTC.